Listed below are T cell receptor beta chains from one sample, sequenced in a study of blood T cell repertoires in COVID-19. The assay was immunoSEQ multiplex PCR, and TCRdb's table has in-frame clones only and misses some. Of around 300,000 clones listed, approximately 86% are singletons. Sequences were obtained from PBMCs or T cells enriched from blood (not recorded which). These receptors came from a woman in her late teens or twenties who had recovered from COVID-19. The CDR3 runs from the conserved cysteine through the conserved F or W. The D gene is left open where the match is weak. Clone size is shown for a subset of rows, as once, few, many or a class of expanded clone.

.	TRBD2	TRBV5-6	TRBJ2-5	TGTGCCAGCAGCAGAGGACTAGCGGCCCAAGAGACCCAGTACTTC	CASSRGLAAQETQYF
.	TRBD1	TRBV27	TRBJ1-3	TGTGCCAGCAGATTGACAGGGTTAGAGGGAAACACCATATATTTT	CASRLTGLEGNTIYF
.	.	TRBV5-6	TRBJ1-5	TGTGCCAGCACCCCTCAGGGGTCCCCCACCTTCAATCAGCCCCAGCATTTT	CASTPQGSPTFNQPQHF
.	.	TRBV6-6	TRBJ1-1	TGTGCCAGCAGTTACTCGAGGCGGAGCGCGAACACTGAAGCTTTCTTT	CASSYSRRSANTEAFF
.	.	TRBV19	TRBJ2-1	TGTGCCAGTAGTATTCTATCTCTGGACAATGAGCAGTTCTTC	CASSILSLDNEQFF
.	TRBD2	TRBV18	TRBJ2-3	TGTGCCAGCTCACCAATAACGGGACTAGCGGCCTCAACAGATACGCAGTATTTT	CASSPITGLAASTDTQYF
.	.	TRBV6-2/TRBV6-3	TRBJ2-5	TGTGCCAGCAGTTACTCAGGCGAAGGAGCCCAAGAGACCCAGTACTTC	CASSYSGEGAQETQYF
few	TRBD1	TRBV7-9	TRBJ2-2	TGTGCCAGCAGCCGGGACAGGGCAACCGGGGAGCTGTTTTTT	CASSRDRATGELFF
.	TRBD1	TRBV3-1/TRBV3-2	TRBJ2-7	TGTGCCAGCAGCCACCAGGGGACAGGTAGCTCCTACGAGCAGTACTTC	CASSHQGTGSSYEQYF
.	TRBD1	TRBV6-5	TRBJ2-2	TGTGCCACCCTGGGACAGGTCGGCGGGGAGCTGTTTTTT	CATLGQVGGELFF
.	.	TRBV15	TRBJ1-3	TGTGCCACCAGCAGAGGAAGGAGGGACTCTGGAAACACCATATATTTT	CATSRGRRDSGNTIYF
.	TRBD2	TRBV3-1/TRBV3-2	TRBJ2-2	TGTGCCAGCAGCTACCAAGGTTCCCTAGCGGCGACCGGGGAGCTGTTTTTT	CASSYQGSLAATGELFF
.	.	TRBV28	TRBJ1-4	TGTGCCAGCAGGCAGGGTGGGGAAAAACTGTTTTTT	CASRQGGEKLFF
.	TRBD1	TRBV11-2	TRBJ1-2	TGTGCCAGCAGCTCCCGGGACAGGGGCAGCTATGGCTACACCTTC	CASSSRDRGSYGYTF
.	.	TRBV4-3	TRBJ2-1	TGCGCCAGCAGCCAAGTCCCGACAAAGTCCCTCTACAATGAGCAGTTCTTC	CASSQVPTKSLYNEQFF
.	.	TRBV2	TRBJ1-1	TGTGCCAGCAGAATGCAGGGGCACACTGAAGCTTTCTTT	CASRMQGHTEAFF
.	.	TRBV6-2/TRBV6-3	TRBJ2-1	TGTGCCAGCAGTTACATACCAGCAGCGGACAATGAGCAGTTCTTC	CASSYIPAADNEQFF
.	TRBD2	TRBV7-2	TRBJ2-7	TGTGCCAGCAGCGAGTTTGGGGGGAGGGGCTACGAGCAGTACTTC	CASSEFGGRGYEQYF
.	.	TRBV6-5	TRBJ1-5	TGTGCCAGCAGTTACGGGCGAAATCAGCCCCAGCATTTT	CASSYGRNQPQHF
.	.	TRBV6-5	TRBJ1-2	TGTGCCACCCACCGGGACAAAAACTATGGCTACACCTTC	CATHRDKNYGYTF
few	.	TRBV7-2	TRBJ2-5	TGTGCCAGCAGCCTACAGGGCCCTCAAGAGACCCAGTACTTC	CASSLQGPQETQYF
.	.	TRBV24-1	TRBJ1-1	TGTGCCACCAGTGGAGGGAGGTCGGACACTGAAGCTTTCTTT	CATSGGRSDTEAFF
.	TRBD2	TRBV5-1	TRBJ2-7	TGCGCCAGCAGCTCCTTTACTAGCGGTACCTACGAGCAGTACTTC	CASSSFTSGTYEQYF
once	TRBD1	TRBV2	TRBJ1-2	TGTGCCAGCACCCGACAGGGGGCTGACTATGGCTACACCTTC	CASTRQGADYGYTF
.	.	TRBV6-5	TRBJ1-2	TGTGCCAGCAGTCCCCGCGGGGGGTTTGACTATGGCTACACCTTC	CASSPRGGFDYGYTF
.	TRBD1	TRBV19	TRBJ1-4	TGTGCCAGTAGTATTTGGCTTAGGCAGGGGGATGGAAAACTGTTTTTT	CASSIWLRQGDGKLFF
.	.	TRBV7-9	TRBJ1-1	TGTGCCAGCAGCGCCGACAGTCCCCGTGAAGCTTTCTTT	CASSADSPREAFF
.	.	TRBV9	TRBJ1-1	TGTGCCAGCAGCGCTGACAGGTACACTGAAGCTTTCTTT	CASSADRYTEAFF
.	.	TRBV13	TRBJ1-2	TGTGCCAGCAGCTTAGGCCTCGGAACAGCTGATAGGGGCTACACCTTC	CASSLGLGTADRGYTF
few	.	TRBV7-9	TRBJ2-6	TGTGCCAGCAGCTCGATCAGGGGCGACTCTGGGGCCAACGTCCTGACTTTC	CASSSIRGDSGANVLTF
.	TRBD1	TRBV3-1/TRBV3-2	TRBJ2-5	TGTGCCAGCAGCCAAACACCGGACAGGACGAAAGAGACCCAGTACTTC	CASSQTPDRTKETQYF